This TCR beta chain emerged from a study of T-cell memory formation after mild COVID-19. The wider study: Largely, TCR clusters stayed within a single donor. Study results and limitations: Clones from the second wave (peaking day 37) had unconfirmed SARS-CoV-2 specificity. The main location of contracting CD4+ clones was CM and EM, and that of contracting CD8+ clones was EMRA. Pre-infection memory already had some responding clones, implying cross-reactive memory joined.

TCRdb re-analysed the 5' RACE reads in MiXCR, keeping a single row per CDR3 protein. There are hundreds of thousands of distinct CDR3 sequences in the sample; roughly a quarter occur only once, and around 8.7% lies in the top ten. This clonotype was seen a few times. Its antigen remains unknown. Trimming cost V 4 bases and J 1 base, with 14 bases left between them. The CDR3 has 15 residues. Germline assignment: CDR1 SGDLS and CDR2 YYNGEE. The sequenced sample was PBMCs or a T cell subset sorted from them (not recorded which). The chain couples TRBV9 to TRBJ1-1; no clear D gene. The source of this sequence is an adult woman who had mild COVID-19 (a few samples of this study predate the infection). Cell type and time point are not known. CDR3 loop: CASSSWTGKNTEAFF. The DNA for the CDR3 is TGTGCCAGCAGCAGCTGGACGGGGAAGAACACTGAAGCTTTCTTT. The full variable domain, its missing parts supplied by reference TRBV9 and TRBJ1-1, is DSGVTQTPKHLITATGQRVTLRCSPRSGDLSVYWYQQSLDQGLQFLIQYYNGEERAKGNILERFSAQQFPDLHSELNLSSLELGDSALYFCASSSWTGKNTEAFFGQGTRLTVV.